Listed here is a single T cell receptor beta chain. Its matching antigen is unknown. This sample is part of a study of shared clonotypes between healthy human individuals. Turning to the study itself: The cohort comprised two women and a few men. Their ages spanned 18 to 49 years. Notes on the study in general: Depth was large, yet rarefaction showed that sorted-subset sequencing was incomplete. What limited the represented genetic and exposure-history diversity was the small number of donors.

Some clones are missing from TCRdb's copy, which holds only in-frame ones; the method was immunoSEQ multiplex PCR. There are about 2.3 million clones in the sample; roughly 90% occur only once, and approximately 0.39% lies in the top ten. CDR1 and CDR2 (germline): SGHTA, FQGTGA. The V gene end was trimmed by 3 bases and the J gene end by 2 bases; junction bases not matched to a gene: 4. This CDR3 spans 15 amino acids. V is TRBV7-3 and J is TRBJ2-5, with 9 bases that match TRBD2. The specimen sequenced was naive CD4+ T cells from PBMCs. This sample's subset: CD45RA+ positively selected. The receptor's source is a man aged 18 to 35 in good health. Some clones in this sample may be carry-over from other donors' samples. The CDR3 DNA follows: TGTGCCAGCAGCTTCCTAGCGGGGAAACAAGAGACCCAGTACTTC. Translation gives CASSFLAGKQETQYF.